Below are 21 T cell receptor beta chains sequenced from a single sample in a study of blood T cell repertoires in COVID-19. The data were produced by immunoSEQ multiplex PCR, yet TCRdb's version contains in-frame clones alone and is incomplete. The sample has some 190,000 clones, 80% to 90% seen once. Material: peripheral blood. These receptors were collected from a man in his sixties with acute or convalescent COVID-19.

On this clone: Different DNA sequences within this sample yield the same CDR3. The rearrangement joins TRBV3-1 (or the pseudogene TRBV3-2) to TRBJ2-7, with 7 positions matching TRBD2. The V gene's germline CDR1 is LGHDT and CDR2 YNNKEL (reference sequence). This CDR3 has 14 residues. Trimming took 1 base from V and 0 from J; bases not matched to a gene: 0. CDR3 sequence reads: CASSQAGGSYEQYF. Written as DNA, the CDR3 is TGTGCCAGCAGCCAAGCGGGAGGCTCCTACGAGCAGTACTTC.

The sample holds a few counts of this clone. This sequence joins TRBV20-1 and TRBJ2-1; D is ambiguous. CDR1 is DFQATT, CDR2 SNEGSKA, per germline (reference sequence). V was trimmed by 4 bases and J by 8 bases, leaving 9 bases between them. The CDR3 totals 11 residues. CDR3 coding DNA: TGCAGTGCTACATCTGAGGATGAGCAGTTCTTC. This gives the protein CSATSEDEQFF.

The V and J genes are TRBV7-9 and TRBJ2-4, with a tentative D call TRBD2 (5 bases). Germline V lookup: CDR1 SEHNR, CDR2 FQNEAQ (reference sequence). The CDR3 is 14 amino acids. V lost 1 base to trimming and J lost 1 base, with 5 bases between them. CDR3 sequence: CASSLGGAKNIQYF. Here the CDR3 DNA reads TGTGCCAGCAGCTTAGGAGGGGCCAAAAACATTCAGTACTTC.

Here the CDR3 DNA reads TGTGCCAGTATCTCTACCGGGACAAGTAATCAGCCCCAGCATTTT. It codes for CASISTGTSNQPQHF. The chain has TRBV19 and TRBJ1-5, with D maybe TRBD1 (6 bases). This CDR3 region has 15 residues. The V gene's germline CDR1 is LNHDA and CDR2 SQIVND (reference sequence). The V and J ends lost 7 bases and 4 bases respectively, with 17 bases between them.

The count of this clone is one. The chain links TRBV27 to TRBJ2-2; TRBD2 matches 7 bases. The V and J ends lost 5 bases and 6 bases, in that order; junction bases with no gene match: 9. Per the germline V gene, CDR1 is MNHEY and CDR2 is SMNVEV (reference sequence). The CDR3 is made up of 15 amino acids. CDR3 sequence reads: CASSPDWSGAGELFF. The CDR3 nucleotides read TGTGCCAGCAGTCCAGATTGGAGCGGGGCCGGGGAGCTGTTTTTT.

The chain couples TRBV7-2 to TRBJ1-3, with no clear D. Trimming removed 4 bases from V and 1 base from J, with 14 bases in between. Germline CDR1 and CDR2: SGHTA and FQGNSA. The CDR3 has 16 residues. The CDR3 loop is CASSSKRLPSGNTIYF. The CDR3 coding sequence is TGTGCCAGCAGCTCGAAACGACTGCCGTCTGGAAACACCATATATTTT.

The chain has TRBV4-2 and TRBJ2-3, with TRBD1 as a possible D gene (5 bases). CDR1 is LGHNA, CDR2 YNFKEQ, per germline. The CDR3 has 14 amino acids. With 4 bases removed from V and 4 bases from J, the gap between germline ends came to 12 bases. The CDR3 loop is CASSPSQVPDTQYF. The CDR3 DNA sequence: TGTGCCAGCAGCCCCTCACAGGTCCCAGATACGCAGTATTTT.

The V and J genes are TRBV6-6 and TRBJ1-5, with TRBD1 identical over 9 bases. This CDR3 has 12 amino acids. Germline lookup yields CDR1 MNHNY and CDR2 SVGAGI (reference sequence). J gave up 5 bases and V 11 bases, and 4 bases lay outside the gene matches. CDR3 loop: CASRQGDQPQHF. As DNA, the CDR3 is TGTGCCTCCCGACAGGGGGATCAGCCCCAGCATTTT.

This clone has only one observation. The chain is built from TRBV4-1 and TRBJ2-1, with TRBD1 matching over 9 bases. The germline gives CDR1 MGHRA, CDR2 YSYEKL. V was pared by 0 bases and J by 6 bases, with 9 bases of the junction left unmatched. The CDR3 is 17 residues long. CDR3 sequence (DNA): TGCGCCAGCAGCCAAGAGGAGGGGACAGGGTACAGCAATGAGCAGTTCTTC. This sequence encodes CASSQEEGTGYSNEQFF.

The J gene is TRBJ2-3, the V gene TRBV5-4; TRBD2 matches 9 bases. The CDR3 totals 14 residues. The germline gives CDR1 SGHNT, CDR2 YYREEE (reference sequence). The trim removed 10 bases at V and 4 bases at J, leaving 10 bases unmatched. The CDR3 reads CALKLAGGADTQYF. CDR3 DNA: TGTGCCCTAAAACTAGCGGGCGGGGCAGATACGCAGTATTTT.

The V call is TRBV5-6, the J call TRBJ2-7, with TRBD1 as a possible D gene (6 bases). The CDR3 has 13 residues. Germline V gene data show CDR1 as SGHDT and CDR2 as YYEEEE. Trimming removed 0 bases at V and 7 bases at J, with 11 bases between. The CDR3 region is CASSLGGTREQYF. The CDR3 nucleotides read TGTGCCAGCAGCTTGGGTGGGACACGGGAGCAGTACTTC.

This clone came up many times. V is TRBV27 and J is TRBJ2-2, with D possibly matching TRBD2 (6 bases). Germline CDR1 and CDR2: MNHEY and SMNVEV (reference sequence). The CDR3 has 14 amino acids. V lost 2 bases and J lost 5, with 9 bases in between. Here the CDR3 reads CASSLNSGTGELFF. CDR3 nucleotide sequence: TGTGCCAGCAGTTTAAATAGCGGTACCGGGGAGCTGTTTTTT.

This chain uses TRBV9 with TRBJ2-7; weak D call: TRBD2 (6 bases). The CDR3 extends over 14 amino acids. With 6 bases removed from V and 2 bases from J, the gap between germline ends came to 15 bases. CDR1 is SGDLS, CDR2 YYNGEE, per germline. The CDR3 nucleotides read TGTGCCAGCAACGGGGGAACCCTCGCCTACGAGCAGTACTTC. It encodes CASNGGTLAYEQYF.

V gene TRBV14 combines with J gene TRBJ2-5; 9 bases fit TRBD1. V trimming: 3 bases; J trimming: 6 bases; junction bases outside the gene matches: 5. Looked up from germline, CDR1 is SGHDN and CDR2 is FVKESK. The CDR3 is 14 residues long. CDR3 DNA: TGTGCCAGCAGCCAGTCCGGGACAGGGAAGACCCAGTACTTC. Its protein product is CASSQSGTGKTQYF. Filled out from reference TRBV14 and TRBJ2-5, the complete variable domain reads EAGVTQFPSHSVIEKGQTVTLRCDPISGHDNLYWYRRVMGKEIKFLLHFVKESKQDESGMPNNRFLAERTGGTYSTLKVQPAELEDSGVYFCASSQSGTGKTQYFGPGTRLLVL.

The chain combines TRBV7-9 with TRBJ1-4; D is ambiguous. The CDR3 is 16 residues long. Germline-derived CDR1 and CDR2 are SEHNR and FQNEAQ (reference sequence). V was shortened by 4 bases and J by 2 bases, with 14 bases between the two germline ends. CDR3 region: CASSSGGGNTNEKLFF. In DNA, the CDR3 is TGTGCCAGCAGCTCAGGAGGAGGTAACACTAATGAAAAACTGTTTTTT.

The chain recombines TRBV27 with TRBJ2-1; TRBD2 matches at 7 bases. Germline loops: CDR1 MNHEY, CDR2 SMNVEV (reference sequence). The CDR3 has 15 amino acids. V gave up 6 bases and J gave up 3 bases; unmatched junction bases: 8. The CDR3 here is CASSASGTSYNEQFF. The CDR3, as DNA: TGTGCCAGCAGCGCAAGCGGGACCAGCTACAATGAGCAGTTCTTC.

J is TRBJ2-1 and V is TRBV19; TRBD2 matches at 11 bases. CDR3 length: 16 residues. CDR1 is LNHDA, CDR2 SQIVND, per germline (reference sequence). V was pared by 4 bases and J by 4 bases, with 6 bases of the junction left unmatched. CDR3: CASSSPGTSGYNEQFF. The CDR3 bases are TGTGCCAGTAGTAGCCCCGGGACTAGCGGATACAATGAGCAGTTCTTC.

This chain joins TRBV28 and TRBJ1-4; D may be TRBD1 (5 bases). Trimming took 2 bases from V and 4 from J, leaving 11 bases between them. Per the germline V gene, CDR1 is MDHEN and CDR2 is SYDVKM. The CDR3 covers 15 residues. DNA of the CDR3: TGTGCCAGCAGTTTAGGTACAGGTTTTAATGAAAAACTGTTTTTT. Protein product: CASSLGTGFNEKLFF. Drawing the rest from reference TRBV28 and TRBJ1-4, the complete variable domain is DVKVTQSSRYLVKRTGEKVFLECVQDMDHENMFWYRQDPGLGLRLIYFSYDVKMKEKGDIPEGYSVSREKKERFSLILESASTNQTSMYLCASSLGTGFNEKLFFGSGTQLSVL.

The chain uses TRBV9 and TRBJ1-1, with TRBD1 as a possible D gene (5 bases). The CDR3 has 15 amino acids. The V and J ends lost 0 bases and 0 bases respectively, with 9 bases between them. Per germline, CDR1 SGDLS and CDR2 YYNGEE. The CDR3 nucleotides are TGTGCCAGCAGCGTAGTTGGGGGGGTGAACACTGAAGCTTTCTTT. Encoded protein: CASSVVGGVNTEAFF.

The CDR3 DNA is TGTGCCAGCAGCTTAGTAGCGGGGACCGTCGGGGAGCTGTTTTTT. Residues: CASSLVAGTVGELFF. The rearrangement uses TRBV7-3 and TRBJ2-2, with 8 bases aligning to TRBD2. The CDR3 loop spans 15 amino acids. The germline CDR1 and CDR2 sequences are SGHTA and FQGTGA. V was clipped by 2 bases and J by 7 bases; unmatched bases: 6.

This chain connects TRBV4-1 to TRBJ2-3; the match to TRBD2 covers 11 bases. CDR3 length equals 16 residues. The germline V gene encodes CDR1 MGHRA and CDR2 YSYEKL. V trimming: 2 bases; J trimming: 2 bases; junction bases outside the gene matches: 3. As DNA, the CDR3 is TGCGCCAGCAGCCAAAGACTAGCGGGATTCACAGATACGCAGTATTTT. It yields the protein CASSQRLAGFTDTQYF.